This T cell receptor (beta chain) was obtained from a study of shared clonotypes between healthy human individuals. Points from the study as a whole: There were few donors, and this limited the genetic and exposure-history diversity represented.

Deep-level settings were used for running the assay. Using immunoSEQ multiplex PCR, the repertoire was profiled, and TCRdb retains in-frame clones only, with some absent. The sample holds about 820,000 clones, nearly 95% seen once. In the naive CD8 group, cells lacked CD45RO and were positively selected for CCR7, so terminally differentiated effector memory CD45RA+ cells were left out. This clone was seen a single time. Antigen: not known. This sample also contains other DNA sequences that code for the same CDR3. CDR1 and CDR2 (germline): MNHEY, SMNVEV (reference sequence). V shed 3 bases and J shed 3 bases, with 9 bases lying between them. The CDR3 consists of 13 residues.

Sequenced material: naive CD8+ T cells sorted from blood. The chain carries TRBV27 and TRBJ2-7; unclear D gene. The source of this sequence is a man aged 25 to 40 in good health. In DNA form, the CDR3 reads TGTGCCAGCAGTTTCGGGCTTAACTACGAGCAGTACTTC. The encoded protein is CASSFGLNYEQYF.